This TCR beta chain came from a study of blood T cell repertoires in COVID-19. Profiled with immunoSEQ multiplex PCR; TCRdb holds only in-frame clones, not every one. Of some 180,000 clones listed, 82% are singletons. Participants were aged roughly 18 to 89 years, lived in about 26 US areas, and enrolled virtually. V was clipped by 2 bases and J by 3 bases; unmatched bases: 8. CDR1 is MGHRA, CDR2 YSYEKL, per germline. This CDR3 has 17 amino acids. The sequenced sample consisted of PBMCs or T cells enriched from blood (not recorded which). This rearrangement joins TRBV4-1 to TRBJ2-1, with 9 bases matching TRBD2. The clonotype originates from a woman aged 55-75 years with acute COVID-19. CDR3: CASSQNEAGGLYNEQFF. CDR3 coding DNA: TGCGCCAGCAGCCAAAACGAAGCGGGGGGCCTCTACAATGAGCAGTTCTTC.